Reported below is one TCR beta chain. Trimming removed 5 bases at V and 5 bases at J, with 19 bases between. Germline V CDR1 and CDR2: MNHGY, SAAAGT. CDR3 length equals 15 residues. Treatment described: preoperative locoregional IRX-2 cytokine immunotherapy. Samples came from a phase Ib trial of preoperative locoregional IRX-2 cytokine immunotherapy. Assay: immunoSEQ multiplex PCR; the TCRdb copy retains only in-frame clones and omits some. This table holds 75,000 to 100,000 clones, 86% found once. The data belong to a study of preoperative IRX-2 immunotherapy in early breast cancer. This chain uses TRBV6-8 with TRBJ2-7, with D tentatively TRBD1 or TRBD2 (5 bases each). The sequences come from tumor tissue, collected after IRX-2 immunotherapy. This receptor was obtained from a human donor with breast cancer. The CDR3 sequence: CASSGRTREYDEQYF. The CDR3, as DNA: TGTGCCAGCAGTGGGCGGACAAGGGAGTACGACGAGCAGTACTTC.